This record looks at one T cell receptor (beta chain) sequence and its context. This entry is derived from a study of blood T cell repertoires in COVID-19. Study overall: Sites in the United States, Italy and Spain provided acute and convalescent COVID-19 samples.

The CDR3 is 14 residues long. V gave up 1 base and J gave up 6 bases; unmatched junction bases: 5. In germline, CDR1 is SGHTS, CDR2 YDEGEE. Per the study methods: From reference gene primer amplification, estimates of nucleated cell counts were derived. The table came from immunoSEQ multiplex PCR; TCRdb's copy has only in-frame clones and leaves some out. The V and J calls and clone size were taken over from that table, and D and trimming were inferred from the DNA. The profile shows about 350,000 clones, 86% of them singletons. The sequencing input was peripheral blood. The rearrangement joins TRBV5-8 to TRBJ1-2; 8 nucleotides align to TRBD1. This receptor was obtained from a woman in her sixties or seventies with COVID-19, enrolled during active disease. The CDR3: CASSLKVTGDGYTF. The CDR3 nucleotides read TGTGCCAGCAGCTTGAAGGTGACAGGGGATGGCTACACCTTC.